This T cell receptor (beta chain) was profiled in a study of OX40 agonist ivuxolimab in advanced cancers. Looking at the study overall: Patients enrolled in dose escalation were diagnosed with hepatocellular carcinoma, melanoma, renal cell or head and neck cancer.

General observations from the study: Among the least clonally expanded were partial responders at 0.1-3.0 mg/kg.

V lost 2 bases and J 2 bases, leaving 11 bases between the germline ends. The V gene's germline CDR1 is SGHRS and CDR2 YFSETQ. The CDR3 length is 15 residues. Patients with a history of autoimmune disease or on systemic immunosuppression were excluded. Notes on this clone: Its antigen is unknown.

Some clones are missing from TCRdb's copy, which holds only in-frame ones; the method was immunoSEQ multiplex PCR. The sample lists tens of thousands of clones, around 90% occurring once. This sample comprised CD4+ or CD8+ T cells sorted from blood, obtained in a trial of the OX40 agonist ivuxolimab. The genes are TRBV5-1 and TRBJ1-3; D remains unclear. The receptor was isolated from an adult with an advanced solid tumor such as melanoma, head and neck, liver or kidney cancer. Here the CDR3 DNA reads TGCGCCAGCAGCTTATCGGGATTCACTGGAAACACCATATATTTT. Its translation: CASSLSGFTGNTIYF.